The 14 T cell receptor beta chains presented below share a single source sample, sequenced in a study. TCRdb passed the RT-PCR reads through MiXCR, listing each CDR3 protein once. The sample holds hundreds of thousands of distinct CDR3 sequences, 12% to 15% seen once. Sequencing was carried out using memory CD4+ T cells from blood. The receptors derive from a female donor in good health, serving as a healthy control.

The rearrangement joins TRBV27 to TRBJ2-5; no firm D call. The germline CDR1 and CDR2 sequences are MNHEY and SMNVEV (reference sequence). CDR3 length equals 14 residues. Between the trimmed V and J ends, which lost 5 bases and 0 bases, there was a span of 10 bases. CDR3 protein: CASSIKSNQETQYF. The CDR3, as DNA: TGTGCCAGCAGTATCAAAAGCAACCAAGAGACCCAGTACTTC.

This clonotype was seen only a few times. The chain uses TRBV5-1 and TRBJ2-1, with TRBD2 as a possible D gene (6 bases). The V end was cut by 0 bases, the J end by 8 bases, with 18 bases between. The germline V gene has CDR1 SGHRS and CDR2 YFSETQ. The CDR3 totals 16 residues. The CDR3 loop is CASSLEGTALFDEQFF. The CDR3 nucleotides read TGCGCCAGCAGCTTGGAAGGGACTGCCCTCTTCGATGAGCAGTTCTTC.

This clonotype was observed a few times. This rearrangement joins TRBV7-6 to TRBJ2-1, with 10 positions matching TRBD2. The CDR3 extends over 17 amino acids. From germline, CDR1 is SGHVS and CDR2 FNYEAQ. J was trimmed by 4 bases and V by 5 bases; bases with no gene match: 11. CDR3 DNA: TGTGCCAGCAGCGCGCCCAAGGGACTAGCGCTATACAATGAGCAGTTCTTC. It encodes CASSAPKGLALYNEQFF.

The rearrangement links TRBV20-1 to TRBJ1-1; D remains unclear. The ends were cut back, 3 bases at V and 0 bases at J, with 5 bases in the middle. The CDR3 is 12 residues long. Per the germline V gene, CDR1 is DFQATT and CDR2 is SNEGSKA (reference sequence). The CDR3 region is CSASGMNTEAFF. The CDR3, as DNA: TGCAGTGCTAGTGGTATGAACACTGAAGCTTTCTTT.

This clonotype was seen ten or more times. The CDR3 reads CASSQVHRGANSPLHF. CDR3 coding DNA: TGTGCCAGCAGCCAAGTCCACAGGGGCGCCAATTCACCCCTCCACTTT. The chain couples TRBV4-2 to TRBJ1-6, with 7 bases identical to TRBD1. CDR3 length equals 16 residues. J lost 7 bases, V lost 1 base, and 7 bases had no gene match. CDR1 and CDR2 (germline): LGHNA, YNFKEQ.

This clonotype has only a few counts. CDR3 residues: CASSHSNARGPADTQYF. The DNA of the CDR3 is TGCGCCAGCAGCCATTCGAACGCCAGGGGGCCGGCAGATACGCAGTATTTT. The chain links TRBV5-1 to TRBJ2-3; 8 bases match TRBD1. Germline CDR1 reads SGHRS; CDR2 reads YFSETQ. CDR3 length: 17 amino acids. The junction had 14 bases not matched to a gene; V was cut back by 4 bases and J by 4 bases.

CDR3 nucleotides: TGCGCCAGCAGCCCCCCGACTAGCGGGAGGTCCACAGATACGCAGTATTTT. Translation: CASSPPTSGRSTDTQYF. This chain uses TRBV5-1 with TRBJ2-3, with 13 positions matching TRBD2. This CDR3 contains 17 residues. The trim removed 4 bases at V and 2 bases at J, leaving 7 bases unmatched. Germline CDR1 reads SGHRS; CDR2 reads YFSETQ.

In this sample, this clonotype turned up a few times. V gene TRBV20-1 combines with J gene TRBJ2-7; 11 nucleotides agree with TRBD2. Trimming at V came to 6 bases and at J to 6 bases, leaving 10 bases not matched to a gene. The CDR3 runs to 14 residues. Germline V lookup: CDR1 DFQATT, CDR2 SNEGSKA (reference sequence). The CDR3 nucleotides are TGCAGTGCCCCCCGTACTAGCGGGAGTGGCGAGCAGTACTTC. Translation: CSAPRTSGSGEQYF.

The V and J genes are TRBV20-1 and TRBJ1-6, with 10 positions matching TRBD1. CDR3 length: 14 amino acids. Germline V CDR1 and CDR2: DFQATT, SNEGSKA (reference sequence). J gave up 8 bases and V 1 base, and 2 bases lay outside the gene matches. CDR3 region: CSARGTGGDSPLHF. As DNA, the CDR3 is TGCAGTGCTAGAGGGACAGGGGGTGATTCACCCCTCCACTTT.

The gene calls are TRBV6-5 and TRBJ1-2; D uncertain. Germline assignment: CDR1 MNHEY and CDR2 SVGAGI. The CDR3 runs to 13 residues. Trimming pared 2 bases from V and 4 bases from J, leaving 8 bases between. The CDR3 DNA sequence: TGTGCCAGCAGTTACGGACGGTCCTATGGCTACACCTTC. Its translation is CASSYGRSYGYTF.

This clonotype was recorded a few times. The genes are TRBV4-3 and TRBJ1-1; perhaps TRBD1 as D (6 bases). V was pared by 0 bases and J by 1 base, with 15 bases between. This CDR3 is built from 17 residues. The V gene's germline CDR1 is LGHNA and CDR2 YSLEER. The CDR3 region has the DNA TGCGCCAGCAGCCAAGATCTGGGAACAGGGACGAACACTGAAGCTTTCTTT. Its translation: CASSQDLGTGTNTEAFF.

This clonotype has ten or more counts. The chain links TRBV7-9 to TRBJ2-1, with 9 bases fitting TRBD1. The CDR3 is 14 residues long. Germline CDR1 is SEHNR and CDR2 is FQNEAQ (reference sequence). The ends lost 5 bases at V and 4 bases at J; junction bases unmatched: 3. The chain's CDR3 is CASSPDRGYNEQFF. The CDR3 DNA sequence: TGTGCCAGCAGCCCCGACAGGGGGTACAATGAGCAGTTCTTC.

This clonotype was recorded a few times. The chain has TRBV20-1 and TRBJ2-3, with D possibly matching TRBD1 (5 bases). Germline values: CDR1 DFQATT, CDR2 SNEGSKA (reference sequence). There are 15 residues in the CDR3. Trimming shortened V by 2 bases and J by 0 bases, and 12 bases separated the two germline ends. This CDR3 reads CSARWGGFSTDTQYF. In DNA, the CDR3 is TGCAGTGCTAGATGGGGCGGATTTAGCACAGATACGCAGTATTTT.

The J gene is TRBJ2-7, the V gene TRBV2, with D perhaps TRBD1 (6 bases). There are 14 residues in the CDR3. CDR1 and CDR2 from the germline V gene are SNHLY and FYNNEI. With 5 bases removed from V and 3 bases from J, the gap between germline ends came to 14 bases. The CDR3 DNA sequence: TGTGCCAGCAGTCTGGGGACACGGAACTACGAGCAGTACTTC. Amino acids: CASSLGTRNYEQYF.